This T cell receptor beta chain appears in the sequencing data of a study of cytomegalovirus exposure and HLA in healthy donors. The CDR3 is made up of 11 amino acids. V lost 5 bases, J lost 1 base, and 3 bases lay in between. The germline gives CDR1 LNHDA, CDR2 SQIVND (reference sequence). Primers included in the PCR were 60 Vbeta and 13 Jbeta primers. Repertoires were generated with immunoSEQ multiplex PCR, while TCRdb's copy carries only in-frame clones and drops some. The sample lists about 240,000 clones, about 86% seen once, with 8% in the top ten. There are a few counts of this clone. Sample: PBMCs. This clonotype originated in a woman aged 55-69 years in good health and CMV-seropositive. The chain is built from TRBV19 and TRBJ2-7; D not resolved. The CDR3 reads CASSPSYEQYF. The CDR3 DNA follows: TGTGCCAGTAGTCCGTCCTACGAGCAGTACTTC.